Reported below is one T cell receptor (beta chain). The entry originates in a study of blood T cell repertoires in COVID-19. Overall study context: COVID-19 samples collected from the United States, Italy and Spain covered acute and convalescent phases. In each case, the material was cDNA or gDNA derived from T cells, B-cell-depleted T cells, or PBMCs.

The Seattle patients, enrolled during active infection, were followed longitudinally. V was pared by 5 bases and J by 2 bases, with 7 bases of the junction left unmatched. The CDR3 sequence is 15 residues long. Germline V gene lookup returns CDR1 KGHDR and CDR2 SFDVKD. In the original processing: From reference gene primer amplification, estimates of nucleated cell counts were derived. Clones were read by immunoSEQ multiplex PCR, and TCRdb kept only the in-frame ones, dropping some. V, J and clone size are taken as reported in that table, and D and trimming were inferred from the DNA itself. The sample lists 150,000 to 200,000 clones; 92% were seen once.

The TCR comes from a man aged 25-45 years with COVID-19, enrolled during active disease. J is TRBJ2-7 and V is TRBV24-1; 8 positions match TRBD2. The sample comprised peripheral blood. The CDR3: CATSVLVAGTYEQYF. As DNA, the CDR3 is TGTGCCACCAGTGTTCTAGTAGCGGGGACCTACGAGCAGTACTTC.